The 23 T cell receptor beta chains below were found in one sample sequenced in a study of Ad26.COV2.S vaccination and SARS-CoV-2 variants. Regarding treatment: 15 to 20 received Ad26.COV2.S at low or high dose, single or two shots; a few received placebo; per-sample allocation not given. Sampling took place 63 days after the first vaccine or placebo injection. Sequenced by immunoSEQ multiplex PCR; TCRdb stores in-frame clones only, minus some. The sample has 300,000 to 400,000 clones, about 89% seen once. This specimen consisted of peripheral blood, obtained in a trial of Ad26.COV2.S vaccine versus placebo. These receptors were taken from a person aged 18 to 59 who received the Ad26.COV2.S COVID-19 vaccine or a placebo.

The chain carries TRBV5-4 and TRBJ1-1, with D possibly TRBD1 on 5 matching bases. CDR1 is SGHNT, CDR2 YYREEE, per germline (reference sequence). Trimming stripped 3 bases from V and 2 bases from J, with 14 bases between. This CDR3 spans 15 amino acids. This chain's CDR3 is CASSWNRISNTEAFF. Here the CDR3 DNA reads TGTGCCAGCAGCTGGAACAGGATATCAAACACTGAAGCTTTCTTT.

This clone occurred a few times. J is TRBJ2-7 and V is TRBV7-6; TRBD1 matches at 9 bases. With V trimmed by 2 bases and J by 5 bases, 10 bases remained unmatched. The CDR3 sequence is 16 residues long. Germline assignment: CDR1 SGHVS and CDR2 FNYEAQ. CDR3 DNA: TGTGCCAGCAGCTTAAGGTCGGGACAGGGTCCCGACGAGCAGTACTTC. Protein sequence: CASSLRSGQGPDEQYF.

This rearrangement joins TRBV11-1 to TRBJ2-3; 8 nucleotides line up with TRBD1. Germline-derived CDR1 and CDR2 are SGHAT and FQDESV (reference sequence). The length of the CDR3 is 14 residues. V shed 6 bases and J 3 bases; nucleotides not matched to a gene: 5. The CDR3 DNA sequence: TGTGCCAGCAGGAACAGGGGGGCGACAGATACGCAGTATTTT. Amino acids: CASRNRGATDTQYF.

V and J are TRBV6-5 and TRBJ1-1; 7 positions agree with TRBD1. V shed 2 bases and J 1 base; nucleotides not matched to a gene: 4. The CDR3 has 15 amino acids. Germline CDR1 reads MNHEY; CDR2 reads SVGAGI. The CDR3 nucleotides read TGTGCCAGCAGTTACCCGGCAGGGGGGAACACTGAAGCTTTCTTT. Translated, it gives CASSYPAGGNTEAFF.

The chain recombines TRBV6-4 with TRBJ2-1; 7 bases align to TRBD1. After removal of 6 bases from V and 4 bases from J, the junction contained 3 bases not matched to a gene. The germline gives CDR1 MRHNA, CDR2 SNTAGT. The CDR3 length is 13 residues. Here the CDR3 reads CASSRGQYNEQFF. The CDR3 nucleotides are TGTGCCAGCAGCCGGGGACAGTACAATGAGCAGTTCTTC.

The chain employs TRBV21-1 and TRBJ1-1; the DNA was not compared with TRBD1, the D call given in the table. TRBV21-1 is labeled a pseudogene. This CDR3 is 18 amino acids long. The chain's CDR3 is CASSIPVNLGTGDTEAFF. The CDR3 DNA reads as TGTGCCAGCAGCATTCCGGTAAACTTAGGGACAGGTGATACTGAAGCTTTCTTT.

The rearrangement uses TRBV9 and TRBJ1-5; no reliable D call. The CDR3 loop spans 15 amino acids. Trimming shortened V by 0 bases and J by 0 bases, and 7 bases separated the two germline ends. Germline V CDR1 and CDR2: SGDLS, YYNGEE. CDR3 sequence (DNA): TGTGCCAGCAGCGTAGGTGGGAATAGCAATCAGCCCCAGCATTTT. Amino acids: CASSVGGNSNQPQHF.

The chain links TRBV19 to TRBJ2-5, with TRBD1 matching over 8 bases. Germline V CDR1 and CDR2: LNHDA, SQIVND (reference sequence). Unmatched junction bases numbered 4, after V lost 3 bases and J lost 4 bases. The CDR3 loop spans 14 amino acids. The CDR3 coding sequence is TGTGCCAGTAGTATCAAGACAGGGGCAGAGACCCAGTACTTC. Its protein product is CASSIKTGAETQYF.

Remarks on this clone: Its ends do not fully match the called genes, so a read error is possible. The V and J genes are TRBV2 and TRBJ1-2; D is perhaps TRBD1 (5 bases). Germline V CDR1 and CDR2: SNHLY, FYNNEI. The CDR3 consists of 13 residues. The CDR3 is CARREVVDYGYTF. As DNA, the CDR3 is TGTGCCCGCAGGGAGGTAGTAGACTATGGCTACACCTTC.

The genes are TRBV28 and TRBJ2-1, with 9 bases fitting TRBD2. With V trimmed by 1 base and J by 6 bases, 4 bases remained unmatched. Germline V lookup: CDR1 MDHEN, CDR2 SYDVKM. The CDR3 sequence is 15 residues long. Here the CDR3 reads CASSLLAGAVNEQFF. CDR3 DNA sequence: TGTGCCAGCAGTTTATTAGCGGGAGCTGTCAATGAGCAGTTCTTC. Combining the CDR3 with reference TRBV28 and TRBJ2-1 gives the whole variable domain DVKVTQSSRYLVKRTGEKVFLECVQDMDHENMFWYRQDPGLGLRLIYFSYDVKMKEKGDIPEGYSVSREKKERFSLILESASTNQTSMYLCASSLLAGAVNEQFFGPGTRLTVL.

The chain uses TRBV14 and TRBJ2-2, with D possibly being TRBD2 (6 bases). Trimming took off 6 bases at V and 1 base at J, with 12 bases between the two ends. This CDR3 contains 15 residues. From germline, CDR1 is SGHDN and CDR2 FVKESK. The CDR3 bases are TGTGCCAGCAGTGTCCAGGGACTGAACACCGGGGAGCTGTTTTTT. Translated: CASSVQGLNTGELFF.

The CDR3 nucleotides read TGTGCCTGGACCGAGACAGGGGCGGGCGAGCAGTACTTC. This codes for CAWTETGAGEQYF. The J gene is TRBJ2-7, the V gene TRBV30; 8 bases are shared with TRBD1. V gave up 4 bases and J gave up 6 bases; unmatched junction bases: 8. Per the germline V gene, CDR1 is GTSNPN and CDR2 is SVGIG (reference sequence). The CDR3 has 13 amino acids.

This clone was counted once. J is TRBJ1-1 and V is TRBV6-5; TRBD1 is a possible D gene (6 bases). Germline V CDR1 and CDR2: MNHEY, SVGAGI. V lost 10 bases and J 0 bases, leaving 15 bases between the germline ends. The CDR3 is 14 amino acids. Written as DNA, the CDR3 is TGTGCCACCTCAAGACAGGCGATGAACACTGAAGCTTTCTTT. Its translation: CATSRQAMNTEAFF.

The V and J genes are TRBV5-1 and TRBJ1-2; 8 positions match TRBD1. From germline, CDR1 is SGHRS and CDR2 YFSETQ. V shed 0 bases and J 7 bases; nucleotides not matched to a gene: 5. The CDR3 runs to 14 residues. CDR3 region: CASSLGQGAFGYTF. The CDR3 DNA reads as TGCGCCAGCAGCTTGGGGCAGGGGGCCTTTGGCTACACCTTC.

This clone appeared a few times. The chain couples TRBV5-4 to TRBJ2-3; 12 bases match TRBD2. This CDR3 has 17 amino acids. V lost 3 bases and J lost 6; bases outside the gene matches: 11. From germline, CDR1 is SGHNT and CDR2 YYREEE (reference sequence). CDR3 sequence (DNA): TGTGCCAGCAGCTCCGAATCGAGACTAGCGGGAGCTGATACGCAGTATTTT. This encodes CASSSESRLAGADTQYF.

The chain carries TRBV5-4 and TRBJ1-2; D remains unclear. V was pared by 6 bases and J by 6 bases, with 18 bases between. The CDR3 extends over 14 amino acids. The V gene's germline CDR1 is SGHNT and CDR2 YYREEE (reference sequence). The CDR3 region is CASTLPPDGNGYTF. The DNA of the CDR3 is TGTGCCAGCACCTTACCGCCCGACGGAAATGGCTACACCTTC.

This clone was seen a single time. The genes are TRBV10-3 and TRBJ1-3; D possibly corresponds to TRBD1 (5 bases). This CDR3 comprises 13 residues. Trimming shortened V by 9 bases and J by 1 base, and 10 bases separated the two germline ends. The germline gives CDR1 ENHRY, CDR2 SYGVKD. The CDR3 loop reads CAIRRTSGNTIYF. The CDR3 DNA sequence: TGTGCCATTAGGAGGACATCTGGAAACACCATATATTTT.

This clone was found a few times. The chain joins TRBV2 to TRBJ1-2; D is unresolved. The germline CDR1 and CDR2 sequences are SNHLY and FYNNEI. This CDR3 is 12 amino acids long. Between the trimmed V and J ends, which lost 3 bases and 12 bases, there was a span of 14 bases. CDR3 in amino acids: CASSEGGKQDTF. The CDR3 DNA reads as TGTGCCAGCAGTGAGGGAGGGAAGCAGGACACCTTC.

The J gene is TRBJ2-5, the V gene TRBV19; D could derive from TRBD1 or TRBD2 (6 bases each). Germline-derived CDR1 and CDR2 are LNHDA and SQIVND (reference sequence). This CDR3 has 16 amino acids. The V and J ends lost 4 bases and 1 base respectively, with 16 bases between them. The CDR3 region has the DNA TGTGCCAGTAGTACGCTCCTGGGGGGCCTCCAAGAGACCCAGTACTTC. Its translation: CASSTLLGGLQETQYF.

The gene calls are TRBV14 and TRBJ2-7, with 10 bases lining up with TRBD1. J gave up 5 bases and V 4 bases, and 8 bases lay outside the gene matches. CDR1 is SGHDN and CDR2 is FVKESK in the germline V gene. This CDR3 has 15 residues. The chain's CDR3 is CASSPLGQGSNEQYF. The CDR3 DNA reads as TGTGCCAGCAGCCCCTTGGGACAGGGGTCGAACGAGCAGTACTTC.

J is TRBJ1-2 and V is TRBV7-8, with a tentative D call TRBD1 (5 bases). CDR3 length: 16 residues. The V end lost 2 bases, the J end lost 1 base, and 14 bases lay between the germline ends. Germline CDR1 and CDR2: SGHVS and FQNEAQ. The CDR3 spells CASSLRDRTNNYGYTF. The DNA for the CDR3 is TGTGCCAGCAGCTTAAGGGACCGCACCAATAACTATGGCTACACCTTC.

The V and J genes are TRBV10-3 and TRBJ1-1; D may be TRBD1 (5 bases). This CDR3 spans 17 amino acids. V was shortened by 6 bases and J by 1 base, with 21 bases between the two germline ends. Per the germline V gene, CDR1 is ENHRY and CDR2 is SYGVKD. Written as DNA, the CDR3 is TGTGCCATCAGGCGGGGGGGGACGCCGCGAACGAACACTGAAGCTTTCTTT. Its protein is CAIRRGGTPRTNTEAFF.

The chain couples TRBV28 to TRBJ2-1; no firm D call. The germline CDR1 and CDR2 sequences are MDHEN and SYDVKM. The CDR3 runs to 12 residues. Trimming took 7 bases from V and 5 from J, leaving 9 bases between them. The CDR3 DNA is TGTGCCAGCAAGACCCCCAACAATGAGCAGTTCTTC. It is translated as CASKTPNNEQFF. Full variable domain (remainder filled in from reference TRBV28 and TRBJ2-1): DVKVTQSSRYLVKRTGEKVFLECVQDMDHENMFWYRQDPGLGLRLIYFSYDVKMKEKGDIPEGYSVSREKKERFSLILESASTNQTSMYLCASKTPNNEQFFGPGTRLTVL.